This T cell receptor (beta chain) was sequenced during a study of blood T cell repertoires in COVID-19. Study summary: T cells, B-cell-depleted T cells, or PBMCs supplied cDNA or gDNA.

Generated by immunoSEQ multiplex PCR, the TCRdb table keeps only in-frame clones and is missing some. The data show about 150,000 clones, around 83% seen once. Seattle enrolled patients during active infection and tracked them longitudinally. Germline CDR1 LNHDA, CDR2 SQIVND (reference sequence). Trimming cost V 6 bases and J 1 base; bases outside gene matches: 13. The CDR3 covers 18 residues. The sample was peripheral blood. V gene TRBV19 combines with J gene TRBJ2-2, with TRBD2 matching over 8 bases. The TCR comes from a woman between 55 and 75 years old with COVID-19, enrolled during active disease. The CDR3 region is CASRGSSGKKLNTGELFF. The CDR3 nucleotides read TGTGCCAGTAGGGGGAGTAGCGGGAAGAAACTGAACACCGGGGAGCTGTTTTTT.